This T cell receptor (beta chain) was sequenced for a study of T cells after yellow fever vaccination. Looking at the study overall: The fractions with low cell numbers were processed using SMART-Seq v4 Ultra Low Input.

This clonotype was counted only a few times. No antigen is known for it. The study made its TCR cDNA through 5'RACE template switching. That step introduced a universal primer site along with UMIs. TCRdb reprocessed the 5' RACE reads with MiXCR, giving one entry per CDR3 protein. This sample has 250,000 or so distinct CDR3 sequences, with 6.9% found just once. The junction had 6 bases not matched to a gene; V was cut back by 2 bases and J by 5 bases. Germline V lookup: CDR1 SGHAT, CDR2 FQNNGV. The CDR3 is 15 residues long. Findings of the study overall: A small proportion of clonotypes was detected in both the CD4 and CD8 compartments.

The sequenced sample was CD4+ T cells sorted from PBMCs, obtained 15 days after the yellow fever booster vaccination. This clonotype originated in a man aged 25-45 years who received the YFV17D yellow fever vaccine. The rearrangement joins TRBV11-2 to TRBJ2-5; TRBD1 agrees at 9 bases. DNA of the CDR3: TGTGCCAGCAGCTTAAACAGGGGGCTGGGGGAGACCCAGTACTTC. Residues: CASSLNRGLGETQYF.